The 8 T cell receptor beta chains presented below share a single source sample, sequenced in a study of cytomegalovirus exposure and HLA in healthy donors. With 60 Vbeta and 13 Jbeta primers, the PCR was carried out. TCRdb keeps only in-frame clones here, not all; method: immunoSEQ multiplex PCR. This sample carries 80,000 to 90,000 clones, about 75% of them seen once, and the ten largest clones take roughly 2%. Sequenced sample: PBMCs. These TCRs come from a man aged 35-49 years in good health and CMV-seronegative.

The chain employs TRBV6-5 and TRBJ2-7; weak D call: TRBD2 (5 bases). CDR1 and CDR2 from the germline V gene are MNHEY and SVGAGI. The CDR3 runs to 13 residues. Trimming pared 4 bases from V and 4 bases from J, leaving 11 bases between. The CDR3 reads CASSSPSGYEQYF. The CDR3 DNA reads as TGTGCCAGCAGTTCCCCCTCGGGGTACGAGCAGTACTTC.

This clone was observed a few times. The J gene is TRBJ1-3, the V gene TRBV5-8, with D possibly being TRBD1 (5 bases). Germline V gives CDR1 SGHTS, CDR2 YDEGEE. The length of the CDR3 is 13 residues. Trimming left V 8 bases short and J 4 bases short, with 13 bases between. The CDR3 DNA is TGTGCCAGTGCCAGGGTGGACGGAAACACCATATATTTT. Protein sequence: CASARVDGNTIYF.

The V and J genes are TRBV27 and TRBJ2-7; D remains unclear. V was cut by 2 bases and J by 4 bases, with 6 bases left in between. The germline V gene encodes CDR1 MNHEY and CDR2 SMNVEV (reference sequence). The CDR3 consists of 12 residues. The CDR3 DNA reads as TGTGCCAGCAGTTTAACGGGTTACGAGCAGTACTTC. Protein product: CASSLTGYEQYF.

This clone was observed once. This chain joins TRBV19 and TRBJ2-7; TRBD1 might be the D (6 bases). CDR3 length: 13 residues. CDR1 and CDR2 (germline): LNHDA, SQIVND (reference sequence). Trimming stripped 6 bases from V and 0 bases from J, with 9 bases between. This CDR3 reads CASSADSSYEQYF. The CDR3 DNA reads TGTGCCAGTAGCGCGGACAGCTCCTACGAGCAGTACTTC.

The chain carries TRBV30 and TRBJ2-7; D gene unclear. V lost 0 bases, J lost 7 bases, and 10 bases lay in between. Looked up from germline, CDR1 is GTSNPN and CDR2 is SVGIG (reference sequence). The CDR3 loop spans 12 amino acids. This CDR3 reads CAWSVTVLEQYF. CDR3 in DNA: TGTGCCTGGAGTGTAACAGTTCTAGAGCAGTACTTC.

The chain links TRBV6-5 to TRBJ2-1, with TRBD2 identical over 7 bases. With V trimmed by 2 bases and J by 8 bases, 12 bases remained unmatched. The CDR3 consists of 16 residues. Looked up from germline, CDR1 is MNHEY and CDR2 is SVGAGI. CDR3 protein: CASSYPGLVVSDEQFF. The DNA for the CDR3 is TGTGCCAGCAGTTACCCAGGACTAGTTGTAAGCGATGAGCAGTTCTTC.

DNA for the CDR3: TGTGCCAGTAGTCCGGCGGGTCACGAGCAGTACTTC. Translated, it gives CASSPAGHEQYF. The rearrangement joins TRBV19 to TRBJ2-7; possible D gene TRBD2, 5 bases. V lost 5 bases to trimming and J lost 5 bases, with 10 bases between them. Germline V CDR1 and CDR2: LNHDA, SQIVND (reference sequence). This CDR3 contains 12 residues.

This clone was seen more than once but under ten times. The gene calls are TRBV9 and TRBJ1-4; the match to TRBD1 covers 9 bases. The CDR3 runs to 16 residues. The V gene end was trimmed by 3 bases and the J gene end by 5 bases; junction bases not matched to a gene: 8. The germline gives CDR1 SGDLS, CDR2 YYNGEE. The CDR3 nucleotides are TGTGCCAGCAGCGAATCCGGGACAGGGCTGAATGAAAAACTGTTTTTT. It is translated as CASSESGTGLNEKLFF.